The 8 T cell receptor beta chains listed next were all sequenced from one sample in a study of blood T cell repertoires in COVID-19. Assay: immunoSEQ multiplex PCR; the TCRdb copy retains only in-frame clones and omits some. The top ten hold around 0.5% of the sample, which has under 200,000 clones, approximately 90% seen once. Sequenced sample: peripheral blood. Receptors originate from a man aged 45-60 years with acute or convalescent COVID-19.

The CDR3 coding sequence is TGTGCCAGTGCCCTGGGGGGAAATCAGCCCCAGCATTTT. This gives the protein CASALGGNQPQHF. J is TRBJ1-5 and V is TRBV19, with D possibly TRBD1 on 5 matching bases. The CDR3 consists of 13 residues. The V end was cut by 8 bases, the J end by 4 bases, with 12 bases between. Germline-derived CDR1 and CDR2 are LNHDA and SQIVND (reference sequence).

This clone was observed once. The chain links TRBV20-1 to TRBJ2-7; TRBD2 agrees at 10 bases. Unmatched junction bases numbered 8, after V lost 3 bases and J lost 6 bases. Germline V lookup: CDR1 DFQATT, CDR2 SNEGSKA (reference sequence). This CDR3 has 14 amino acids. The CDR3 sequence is CSASFRGLAFEQYF. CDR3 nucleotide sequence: TGCAGTGCTAGTTTTAGGGGACTAGCGTTCGAGCAGTACTTC.

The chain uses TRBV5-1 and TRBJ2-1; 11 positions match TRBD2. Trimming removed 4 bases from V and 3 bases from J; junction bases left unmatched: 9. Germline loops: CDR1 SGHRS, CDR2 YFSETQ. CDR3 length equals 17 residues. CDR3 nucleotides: TGCGCCAGCAGCGCAACCGGGACTAGCGGCTACTACAATGAGCAGTTCTTC. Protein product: CASSATGTSGYYNEQFF.

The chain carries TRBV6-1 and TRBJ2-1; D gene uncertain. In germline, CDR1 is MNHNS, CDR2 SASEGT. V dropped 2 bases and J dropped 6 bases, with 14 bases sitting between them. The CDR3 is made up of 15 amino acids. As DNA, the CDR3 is TGTGCCAGCAGTGAATTCAGCGCCGTGGGCAATGAGCAGTTCTTC. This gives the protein CASSEFSAVGNEQFF.

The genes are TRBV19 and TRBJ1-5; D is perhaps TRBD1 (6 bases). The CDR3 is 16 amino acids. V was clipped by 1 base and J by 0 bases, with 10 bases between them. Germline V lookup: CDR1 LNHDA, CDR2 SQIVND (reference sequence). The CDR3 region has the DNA TGTGCCAGTAGTATAGCCGGACAGTATAGCAATCAGCCCCAGCATTTT. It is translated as CASSIAGQYSNQPQHF.

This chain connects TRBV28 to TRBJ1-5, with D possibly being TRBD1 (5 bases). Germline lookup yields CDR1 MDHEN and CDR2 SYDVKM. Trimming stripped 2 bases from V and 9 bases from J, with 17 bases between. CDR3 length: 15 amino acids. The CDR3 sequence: CASSLTAIAQGPQHF. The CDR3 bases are TGTGCCAGCAGTTTAACAGCCATCGCCCAGGGGCCCCAGCATTTT.

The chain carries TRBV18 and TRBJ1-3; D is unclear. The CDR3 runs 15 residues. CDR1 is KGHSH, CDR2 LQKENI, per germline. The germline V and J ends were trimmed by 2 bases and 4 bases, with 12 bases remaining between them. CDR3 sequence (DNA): TGTGCCAGCTCACCAGCCAATGCGAAAGGAAACACCATATATTTT. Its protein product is CASSPANAKGNTIYF.

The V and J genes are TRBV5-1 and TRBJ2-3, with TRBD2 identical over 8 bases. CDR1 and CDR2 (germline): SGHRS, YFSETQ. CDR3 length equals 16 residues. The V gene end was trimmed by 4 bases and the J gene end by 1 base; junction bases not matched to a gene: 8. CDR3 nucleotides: TGCGCCAGCAGCCCACCTCTTAGCGGGGGCACAGATACGCAGTATTTT. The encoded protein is CASSPPLSGGTDTQYF.